A single sample gave rise to the 27 T cell receptor beta chains below, sequenced in a study of beta chain features in type 1 diabetes. Overall study findings and caveats: Type 1 diabetes patients had moderately but significantly shorter TCRB CDR3s in all four CD4+ subsets.

No antigen is known for these receptors. The whole isolated RNA underwent reverse transcription, so sequencing captured expressed TCRB transcripts. Using immunoSEQ multiplex PCR, the repertoire was profiled, and TCRdb retains in-frame clones only, with some absent. Among hundreds of thousands of clones listed, more than 12% were seen once. Sequenced input: naive CD4+ T cells from blood. The source of these receptors is a young man with type 1 diabetes.

This clone was observed a few times. The V call is TRBV30, the J call TRBJ1-2, with 11 positions matching TRBD1. Germline lookup yields CDR1 GTSNPN and CDR2 SVGIG (reference sequence). The CDR3 is 14 amino acids. V shed 7 bases and J 3 bases; nucleotides not matched to a gene: 7. The CDR3 here is CASRGQGAYYGYTF. As DNA, the CDR3 is TGTGCCTCAAGAGGACAGGGGGCCTACTATGGCTACACCTTC.

The rearrangement links TRBV25-1 to TRBJ1-1; D gene ambiguous. V was cut by 0 bases and J by 4 bases, with 12 bases left in between. CDR1 and CDR2 (germline): MGHDK, SYGVNS. The CDR3 length is 15 residues. The CDR3 sequence is CASSEYKSAGTEAFF. For the CDR3, the DNA is TGTGCCAGCAGTGAATATAAGTCGGCAGGCACTGAAGCTTTCTTT.

This clone was found a few times. This rearrangement joins TRBV29-1 to TRBJ2-7; TRBD1 aligns across 7 bases. The CDR3 totals 12 residues. V lost 8 bases, J lost 7 bases, and 11 bases stayed unmatched. Germline V gene lookup returns CDR1 SQVTM and CDR2 ANQGSEA. CDR3 in DNA: TGCAGCACGGGACAGCTTAAACGGGAGCAGTACTTC. Its protein is CSTGQLKREQYF.

The chain links TRBV29-1 to TRBJ2-5; TRBD2 agrees at 10 bases. Losses at the gene ends were 4 bases for V and 4 bases for J; bases not matched to a gene: 15. Germline lookup yields CDR1 SQVTM and CDR2 ANQGSEA. The CDR3 consists of 17 residues. CDR3 in amino acids: CSVVGILAGDLPETQYF. As DNA, the CDR3 is TGCAGCGTTGTGGGGATTCTAGCGGGAGACCTTCCAGAGACCCAGTACTTC.

The J gene is TRBJ1-2, the V gene TRBV5-4; D remains ambiguous. Per the germline V gene, CDR1 is SGHNT and CDR2 is YYREEE (reference sequence). V lost 4 bases, J lost 0 bases, and 4 bases lay in between. The CDR3 is made up of 12 amino acids. The CDR3: CASSAPNYGYTF. CDR3 nucleotide sequence: TGTGCCAGCAGCGCTCCTAACTATGGCTACACCTTC. Looking up the rest from reference TRBV5-4 and TRBJ1-2 gives the full variable domain: ETGVTQSPTHLIKTRGQQVTLRCSSQSGHNTVSWYQQALGQGPQFIFQYYREEENGRGNFPPRFSGLQFPNYSSELNVNALELDDSALYLCASSAPNYGYTFGSGTRLTVV.

This clone was found a few times. The CDR3: CASSVGGEAFF. CDR3 bases: TGTGCCAGCAGCGTAGGAGGTGAAGCTTTCTTT. V is TRBV9 and J is TRBJ1-1; D uncertain. Germline V lookup: CDR1 SGDLS, CDR2 YYNGEE. The CDR3 extends over 11 amino acids. The V end lost 0 bases, the J end lost 7 bases, and 4 bases lay between the germline ends.

This sequence joins TRBV15 and TRBJ2-7, with D perhaps TRBD1 or TRBD2 (5 bases each). Germline-derived CDR1 and CDR2 are LNHNV and YYDKDF (reference sequence). The CDR3 is 13 residues long. The V gene lost 5 bases and the J gene lost 7 bases, with 15 bases spanning the gap. This CDR3 reads CATSPGPPTEQYF. CDR3 coding DNA: TGTGCCACCAGCCCGGGACCGCCCACTGAGCAGTACTTC.

The chain is built from TRBV6-6 and TRBJ1-2; D is unclear. The CDR3 length is 13 residues. Germline V lookup: CDR1 MNHNY, CDR2 SVGAGI (reference sequence). V dropped 2 bases and J dropped 8 bases, with 12 bases sitting between them. CDR3 DNA sequence: TGTGCCAGCAGTTACCGAAACAGTTACGGCTACACCTTC. Encoded protein: CASSYRNSYGYTF.

In the case of this clone: Other nucleotide sequences in the sample specify the same CDR3. This chain connects TRBV5-6 to TRBJ2-5; D remains ambiguous. Trimming took 4 bases from V and 4 from J, leaving 5 bases between them. Per germline, CDR1 SGHDT and CDR2 YYEEEE. This CDR3 is 11 amino acids long. In DNA, the CDR3 is TGTGCCAGCAGCCTTCGAGAGACCCAGTACTTC. Translating it yields CASSLRETQYF.

This chain uses TRBV21-1 with TRBJ2-1; TRBD2, the table's D call, was not compared with the DNA. TRBV21-1 is a known pseudogene. This CDR3 contains 16 residues. The CDR3 reads CASSKVWTSGYNEQFF. The CDR3, as DNA: TGTGCCAGCAGCAAAGTATGGACTAGCGGATACAATGAGCAGTTCTTC.

The chain has TRBV2 and TRBJ2-7; 9 positions match TRBD1. The J segment lost 5 bases and the V segment lost 3 bases, leaving 5 bases of the junction unmatched. CDR3 length: 14 residues. Germline CDR1 and CDR2: SNHLY and FYNNEI. CDR3 residues: CASSDGQGRNEQYF. The CDR3 DNA sequence: TGTGCCAGCAGTGACGGACAGGGGCGGAACGAGCAGTACTTC. Using reference TRBV2 and TRBJ2-7 for the parts outside the CDR3, the full variable domain is EPEVTQTPSHQVTQMGQEVILRCVPISNHLYFYWYRQILGQKVEFLVSFYNNEISEKSEIFDDQFSVERPDGSNFTLKIRSTKLEDSAMYFCASSDGQGRNEQYFGPGTRLTVT.

This clone was counted only a few times. The V call is TRBV9, the J call TRBJ1-1, with D possibly TRBD1 on 6 matching bases. Germline CDR1 and CDR2: SGDLS and YYNGEE. The CDR3 length is 14 residues. V was clipped by 0 bases and J by 1 base, with 7 bases between them. CDR3 nucleotides: TGTGCCAGCAGCGTAGAACAGGGGAACACTGAAGCTTTCTTT. It translates to CASSVEQGNTEAFF.

DNA of the CDR3: TGTGCCACCCACAGCGCCTACGAGCAGTACTTC. This translates into CATHSAYEQYF. The J gene is TRBJ2-7, the V gene TRBV10-3; D not certain. Trimming left V 10 bases short and J 2 bases short, with 9 bases between. Germline V gene lookup returns CDR1 ENHRY and CDR2 SYGVKD. This CDR3 is built from 11 residues.

V gene TRBV6-5 combines with J gene TRBJ1-2; perhaps TRBD1 as D (5 bases). Trimming pared 6 bases from V and 6 bases from J, leaving 20 bases between. Germline V CDR1 and CDR2: MNHEY, SVGAGI. This CDR3 has 15 residues. The CDR3 coding sequence is TGTGCCAGCAGGGGAGCCGGGACGTCCCGTGATGGCTACACCTTC. Its translation is CASRGAGTSRDGYTF.

This clone was seen more than once but under ten times. The chain carries TRBV25-1 and TRBJ1-4, with D perhaps matching TRBD1 (5 bases). Per the germline V gene, CDR1 is MGHDK and CDR2 is SYGVNS. The CDR3 contains 16 residues. V lost 6 bases and J 7 bases, leaving 21 bases between the germline ends. The CDR3 DNA follows: TGTGCCAGCAGCTACTTGGGACCCCGAAGAAGTGAAAAACTGTTTTTT. Translating gives CASSYLGPRRSEKLFF.

A few counts support this clone. The chain couples TRBV29-1 to TRBJ2-3; 11 positions agree with TRBD2. Germline CDR1 is SQVTM and CDR2 is ANQGSEA. Trimming at V came to 6 bases and at J to 3 bases, leaving 8 bases not matched to a gene. The CDR3 has 15 residues. CDR3 nucleotides: TGCAGCGTGATGACTAGCGGGATGGTGACAGATACGCAGTATTTT. As protein: CSVMTSGMVTDTQYF.

The rearrangement links TRBV6-5 to TRBJ2-7; D possibly matches TRBD1 or TRBD2 (5 bases each). V lost 2 bases and J lost 12, with 23 bases in between. Germline V gene data show CDR1 as MNHEY and CDR2 as SVGAGI. The CDR3 extends over 15 amino acids. This CDR3 is CASSYEGTTTGRLYF. The CDR3 nucleotides read TGTGCCAGCAGTTACGAGGGTACGACTACAGGTCGGCTGTACTTC.

The rearrangement joins TRBV10-3 to TRBJ2-5; D is ambiguous. Trimming stripped 6 bases from V and 1 base from J, with 3 bases between. This CDR3 contains 11 residues. Germline lookup yields CDR1 ENHRY and CDR2 SYGVKD. CDR3 DNA: TGTGCCATCAGGAGCCAAGAGACCCAGTACTTC. Translated: CAIRSQETQYF.

This clone was picked up a small number of times. At one end the junction does not follow the germline gene, possibly because of a read error. V usage is TRBV7-7 and J usage is TRBJ2-5, with D unresolved. CDR3 length equals 13 residues. Germline V gives CDR1 SSHAT, CDR2 FNYEAQ (reference sequence). In DNA form, the CDR3 reads TGTGCTAGCAGCCTCAGTTACCAAGAGACCCAGTACTTC. Protein product: CASSLSYQETQYF.

This clone was detected a few times. The V and J genes are TRBV30 and TRBJ2-5, with 7 positions matching TRBD1. Germline CDR1 GTSNPN, CDR2 SVGIG (reference sequence). V trimming: 1 base; J trimming: 2 bases; junction bases outside the gene matches: 1. The CDR3 is made up of 13 amino acids. The CDR3 region is CAWSGDSQETQYF. The CDR3 DNA reads TGTGCCTGGAGTGGGGACAGTCAAGAGACCCAGTACTTC.

The chain uses TRBV6-6 and TRBJ1-1; perhaps TRBD1 as D (5 bases). Trimming took off 5 bases at V and 1 base at J, with 14 bases between the two ends. This CDR3 region has 15 residues. Germline CDR1 and CDR2: MNHNY and SVGAGI (reference sequence). The CDR3 spells CASSPSRGWNTEAFF. CDR3 nucleotide sequence: TGTGCCAGCAGTCCCTCGCGGGGGTGGAACACTGAAGCTTTCTTT.

This clone was seen a few times. This chain links TRBV9 with TRBJ1-2; D is undetermined. The V end lost 4 bases, the J end lost 4 bases, and 11 bases lay between the germline ends. The CDR3 consists of 13 residues. Germline V gene data show CDR1 as SGDLS and CDR2 as YYNGEE. CDR3: CASSPDNRYGYTF. The DNA for the CDR3 is TGTGCCAGCAGCCCAGACAACCGCTATGGCTACACCTTC.

This clone was counted a few times. The chain employs TRBV11-2 and TRBJ2-5, with D perhaps matching TRBD1 (6 bases). Between the trimmed V and J ends, which lost 3 bases and 1 base, there was a span of 12 bases. The germline V gene encodes CDR1 SGHAT and CDR2 FQNNGV. The CDR3 spans 15 residues. The CDR3 sequence: CASSFIGQTQETQYF. The DNA for the CDR3 is TGTGCCAGCAGCTTCATCGGACAGACCCAAGAGACCCAGTACTTC.

V and J are TRBV29-1 and TRBJ1-2; TRBD1 matches at 9 bases. Losses at the gene ends were 4 bases for V and 4 bases for J; bases not matched to a gene: 25. The CDR3 has 20 amino acids. From germline, CDR1 is SQVTM and CDR2 ANQGSEA. The CDR3 sequence: CSVADRGEITTERNPYGYTF. CDR3 nucleotides: TGCAGCGTTGCGGACAGGGGCGAAATAACGACGGAACGGAATCCCTATGGCTACACCTTC.

This clone has a handful of counts. This chain uses TRBV7-9 with TRBJ1-2, with 7 bases identical to TRBD1. The CDR3 spans 14 residues. CDR1 is SEHNR, CDR2 FQNEAQ, per germline (reference sequence). Losses at the gene ends were 3 bases for V and 7 bases for J; bases not matched to a gene: 8. In nucleotides, the CDR3 is TGTGCCAGCAGCTTGCGGCAGGGGGATCTTGGCTACACCTTC. It encodes CASSLRQGDLGYTF.

The CDR3 loop is CASSLGPGQGGETQYF. The CDR3 bases are TGCGCCAGCAGCTTGGGTCCAGGACAGGGGGGAGAGACCCAGTACTTC. The chain has TRBV5-1 and TRBJ2-5, with 10 bases lining up with TRBD1. CDR1 and CDR2 (germline): SGHRS, YFSETQ. V lost 0 bases to trimming and J lost 4 bases; unmatched junction nucleotides: 6. This CDR3 has 16 amino acids.

This clone was seen more than once but under ten times. The rearrangement links TRBV28 to TRBJ1-6; D is ambiguous. Trimming pared 6 bases from V and 12 bases from J, leaving 15 bases between. Germline CDR1 reads MDHEN; CDR2 reads SYDVKM. The CDR3 contains 13 residues. The CDR3: CASRRTAGRPLHF. The CDR3 DNA reads as TGTGCCAGCAGGCGAACAGCGGGGAGACCCCTCCACTTT. The full variable domain, with the rest looked up from reference TRBV28 and TRBJ1-6, is DVKVTQSSRYLVKRTGEKVFLECVQDMDHENMFWYRQDPGLGLRLIYFSYDVKMKEKGDIPEGYSVSREKKERFSLILESASTNQTSMYLCASRRTAGRPLHFGNGTRLTVT.